The 9 T cell receptor beta chains reported below all come from one sample, sequenced in a study of blood T cell repertoires in COVID-19. TCRdb keeps only in-frame clones here, not all; method: immunoSEQ multiplex PCR. The data hold about 100,000 clones, with around 66% observed a single time. Material for sequencing was peripheral blood. The receptor source for this set is a man at least 80 years old with acute or convalescent COVID-19.

The V call is TRBV6-6, the J call TRBJ1-6; D is ambiguous. Trimming pared 8 bases from V and 0 bases from J, leaving 5 bases between. CDR1 is MNHNY and CDR2 is SVGAGI in the germline V gene (reference sequence). The CDR3 sequence is 13 residues long. The CDR3 DNA follows: TGTGCCAGCCAGGTCTCCTATAATTCACCCCTCCACTTT. As protein: CASQVSYNSPLHF.

The chain carries TRBV11-3 and TRBJ2-3; 7 nucleotides align to TRBD2. The V segment lost 1 base and the J segment 4 bases; nucleotides outside the gene matches: 2. CDR1 is SGHNT and CDR2 is YENEEA in the germline V gene. The CDR3 is 14 amino acids. The CDR3 reads CASSLGREPDTQYF. The CDR3 DNA reads TGTGCCAGCAGCTTAGGGCGGGAGCCAGATACGCAGTATTTT.

This clone was observed a few times. The V and J genes are TRBV19 and TRBJ1-1, with D perhaps TRBD1 (5 bases). The germline gives CDR1 LNHDA, CDR2 SQIVND (reference sequence). The CDR3 loop spans 14 amino acids. Trimming took 4 bases from V and 5 from J, leaving 14 bases between them. CDR3 amino acids: CASSTRASWTEAFF. Written as DNA, the CDR3 is TGTGCCAGTAGTACCAGGGCCTCGTGGACTGAAGCTTTCTTT.

The rearrangement links TRBV21-1 to TRBJ2-7; the table gives TRBD1 as D, unverified against the DNA. TRBV21-1 is recorded as a pseudogene. This CDR3 contains 16 residues. The CDR3 loop is CASSTDRDRGLHEQYF. DNA for the CDR3: TGTGCCAGCAGCACCGACCGGGACAGGGGGCTCCACGAGCAGTACTTC.

The rearrangement uses TRBV24-1 and TRBJ1-4; TRBD1 aligns across 8 bases. There are 16 residues in the CDR3. In germline, CDR1 is KGHDR, CDR2 SFDVKD. V lost 3 bases to trimming and J lost 2 bases; unmatched junction nucleotides: 4. CDR3: CATSDARTGTNEKLFF. The CDR3 DNA reads TGTGCCACCAGTGATGCCCGGACAGGGACTAATGAAAAACTGTTTTTT.

The sample holds a few counts of this clone. The chain is built from TRBV10-3 and TRBJ2-5; D perhaps matches TRBD2 (5 bases). The V gene lost 2 bases and the J gene lost 5 bases, with 6 bases spanning the gap. CDR3 length: 12 residues. The germline gives CDR1 ENHRY, CDR2 SYGVKD. Written as DNA, the CDR3 is TGTGCCATCAGTGAGAGGGAGGAGACCCAGTACTTC. This translates into CAISEREETQYF.

This clone occurred a few times. V is TRBV10-3 and J is TRBJ1-2; D not resolved. This CDR3 spans 12 amino acids. V was trimmed by 8 bases and J by 8 bases, leaving 15 bases between them. CDR1 ENHRY and CDR2 SYGVKD come from the germline V gene. The CDR3: CAISERMAGYTF. In nucleotides, the CDR3 is TGTGCCATCTCTGAGCGGATGGCCGGCTACACCTTC.

The DNA for the CDR3 is TGTGCCAGCAACCTTGGAGGGGCGAACACTGAAGCTTTCTTT. Protein: CASNLGGANTEAFF. The genes are TRBV2 and TRBJ1-1; D possibly corresponds to TRBD1 (5 bases). V lost 7 bases and J 1 base, leaving 13 bases between the germline ends. The CDR3 loop spans 14 amino acids. Germline V CDR1 and CDR2: SNHLY, FYNNEI.

The rearrangement joins TRBV9 to TRBJ2-2; 11 bases are a match to TRBD2. The CDR3 totals 16 residues. The V and J ends lost 3 bases and 4 bases, in that order; junction bases with no gene match: 5. Germline lookup yields CDR1 SGDLS and CDR2 YYNGEE. The CDR3 sequence: CASSETGTSGTGELFF. CDR3 in DNA: TGTGCCAGCAGCGAGACCGGGACTAGCGGCACCGGGGAGCTGTTTTTT.